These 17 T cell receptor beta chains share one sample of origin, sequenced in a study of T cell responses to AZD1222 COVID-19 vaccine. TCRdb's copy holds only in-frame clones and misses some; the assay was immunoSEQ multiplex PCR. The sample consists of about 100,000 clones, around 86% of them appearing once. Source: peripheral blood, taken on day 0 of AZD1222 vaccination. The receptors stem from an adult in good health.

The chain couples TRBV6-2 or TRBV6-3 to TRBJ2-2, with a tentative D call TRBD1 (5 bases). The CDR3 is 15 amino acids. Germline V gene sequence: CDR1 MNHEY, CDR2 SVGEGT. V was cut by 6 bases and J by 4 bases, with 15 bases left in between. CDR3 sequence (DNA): TGTGCCAGCAGCTTACACGGACATGTCACCGGGGAGCTGTTTTTT. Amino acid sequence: CASSLHGHVTGELFF.

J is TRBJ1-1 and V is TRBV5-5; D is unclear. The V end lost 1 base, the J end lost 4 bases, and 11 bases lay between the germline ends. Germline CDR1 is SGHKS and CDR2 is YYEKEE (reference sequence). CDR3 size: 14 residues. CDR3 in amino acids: CASSLTGGPTEAFF. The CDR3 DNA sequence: TGTGCCAGCAGCTTGACGGGTGGCCCCACTGAAGCTTTCTTT.

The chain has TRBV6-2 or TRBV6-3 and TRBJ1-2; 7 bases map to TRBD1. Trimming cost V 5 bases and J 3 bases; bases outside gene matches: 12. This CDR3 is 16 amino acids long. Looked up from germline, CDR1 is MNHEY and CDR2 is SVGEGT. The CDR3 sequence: CASSRSGTVYDYGYTF. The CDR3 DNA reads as TGTGCCAGCAGTCGTAGCGGGACAGTTTACGACTATGGCTACACCTTC.

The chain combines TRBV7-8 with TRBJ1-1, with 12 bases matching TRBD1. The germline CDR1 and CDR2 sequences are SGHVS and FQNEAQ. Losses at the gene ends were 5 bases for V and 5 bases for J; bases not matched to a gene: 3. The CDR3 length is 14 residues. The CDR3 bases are TGTGCCAGCAGCCAGGGACAGGGGGCGACTGAAGCTTTCTTT. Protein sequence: CASSQGQGATEAFF.

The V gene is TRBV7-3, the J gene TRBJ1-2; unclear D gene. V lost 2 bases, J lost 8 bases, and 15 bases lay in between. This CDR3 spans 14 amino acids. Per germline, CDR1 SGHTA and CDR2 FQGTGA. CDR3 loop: CASSLSRTQGGYTF. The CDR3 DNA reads TGTGCCAGCAGCTTATCTCGGACCCAAGGAGGCTACACCTTC.

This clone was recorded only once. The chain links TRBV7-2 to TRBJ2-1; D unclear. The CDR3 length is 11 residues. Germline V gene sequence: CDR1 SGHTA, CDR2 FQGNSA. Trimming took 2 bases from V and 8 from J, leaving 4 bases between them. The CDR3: CASSLLDEQFF. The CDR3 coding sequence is TGTGCCAGCAGCTTATTGGATGAGCAGTTCTTC.

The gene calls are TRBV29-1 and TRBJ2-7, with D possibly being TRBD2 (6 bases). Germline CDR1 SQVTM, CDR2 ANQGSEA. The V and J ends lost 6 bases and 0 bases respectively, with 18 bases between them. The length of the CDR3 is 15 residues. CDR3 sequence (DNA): TGCAGCGTCCACGGGAGCGCCCATGGCTCCTACGAGCAGTACTTC. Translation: CSVHGSAHGSYEQYF.

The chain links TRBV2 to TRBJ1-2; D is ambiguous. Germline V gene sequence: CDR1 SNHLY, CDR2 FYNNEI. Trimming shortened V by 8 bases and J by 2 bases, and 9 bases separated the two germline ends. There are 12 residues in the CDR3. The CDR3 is CASSENNYGYTF. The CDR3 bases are TGTGCCAGCTCGGAAAACAACTATGGCTACACCTTC.

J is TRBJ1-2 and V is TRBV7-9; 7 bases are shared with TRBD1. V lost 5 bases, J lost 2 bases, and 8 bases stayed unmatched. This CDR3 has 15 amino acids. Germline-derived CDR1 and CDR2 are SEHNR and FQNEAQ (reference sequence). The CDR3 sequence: CASSHDRAQNYGYTF. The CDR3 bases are TGTGCCAGCAGCCACGACAGGGCTCAGAACTATGGCTACACCTTC.

DNA of the CDR3: TGTGCCAGTAGAACAGATGCCACAGGGGGAGAGACCCAGTACTTC. The encoded protein is CASRTDATGGETQYF. The rearrangement links TRBV19 to TRBJ2-5, with 8 bases fitting TRBD1. V lost 6 bases and J lost 4; bases outside the gene matches: 10. The CDR3 totals 15 residues. Germline loops: CDR1 LNHDA, CDR2 SQIVND (reference sequence).

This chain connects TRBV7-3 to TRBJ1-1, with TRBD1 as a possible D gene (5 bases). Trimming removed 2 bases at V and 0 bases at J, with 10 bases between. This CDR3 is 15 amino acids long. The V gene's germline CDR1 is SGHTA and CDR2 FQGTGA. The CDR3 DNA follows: TGTGCCAGCAGCTTATACAGGAGCATGAACACTGAAGCTTTCTTT. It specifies CASSLYRSMNTEAFF.

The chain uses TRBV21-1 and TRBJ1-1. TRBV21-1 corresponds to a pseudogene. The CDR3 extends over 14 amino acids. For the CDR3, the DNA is TGTGCCAGCAGCAAAAAGATGGTTGTCGGGGGGGCTTTCTTT. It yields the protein CASSKKMVVGGAFF.

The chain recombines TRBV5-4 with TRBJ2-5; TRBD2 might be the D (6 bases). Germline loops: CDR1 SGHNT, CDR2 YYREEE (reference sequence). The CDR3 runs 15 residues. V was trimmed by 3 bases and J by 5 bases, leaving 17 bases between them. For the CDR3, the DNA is TGTGCCAGCAGCTATCGAAGAGGGGCGGGGGAGACCCAGTACTTC. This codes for CASSYRRGAGETQYF.

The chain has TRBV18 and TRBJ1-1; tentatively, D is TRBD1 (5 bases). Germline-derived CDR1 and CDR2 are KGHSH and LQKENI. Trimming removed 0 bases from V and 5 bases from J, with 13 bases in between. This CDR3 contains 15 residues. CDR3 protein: CASSPPAGTVTEAFF. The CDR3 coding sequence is TGTGCCAGCTCACCACCGGCAGGGACGGTGACTGAAGCTTTCTTT.

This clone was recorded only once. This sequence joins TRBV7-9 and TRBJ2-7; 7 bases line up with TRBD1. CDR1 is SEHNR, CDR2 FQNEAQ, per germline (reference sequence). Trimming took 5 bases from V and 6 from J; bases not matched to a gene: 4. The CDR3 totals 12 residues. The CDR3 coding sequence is TGTGCCAGCAGCCCAACAGGGGCCGAGCAGTACTTC. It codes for CASSPTGAEQYF.

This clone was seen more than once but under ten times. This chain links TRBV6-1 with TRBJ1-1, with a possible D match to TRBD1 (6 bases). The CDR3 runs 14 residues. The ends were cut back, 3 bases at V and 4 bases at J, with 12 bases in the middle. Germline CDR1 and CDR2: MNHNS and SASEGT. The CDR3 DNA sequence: TGTGCCAGCAGTGAGTTCCGGGGGCCCACTGAAGCTTTCTTT. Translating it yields CASSEFRGPTEAFF.

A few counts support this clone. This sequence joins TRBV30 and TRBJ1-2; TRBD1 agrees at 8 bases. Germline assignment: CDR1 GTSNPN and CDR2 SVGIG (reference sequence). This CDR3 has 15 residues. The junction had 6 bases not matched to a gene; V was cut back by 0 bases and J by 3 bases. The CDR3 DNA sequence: TGTGCCTGGAGTGTCGGCAGGGGGCAACACTATGGCTACACCTTC. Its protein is CAWSVGRGQHYGYTF.